These 5 T cell receptor beta chains were sequenced from one sample in a study of beta chain features in type 1 diabetes. Since all of the isolated RNA was reverse transcribed, expressed TCRB transcripts were what got sequenced. Assay used: immunoSEQ multiplex PCR; TCRdb lists only in-frame clones, some missing. The data contain 810,000 or so clones, about 17% of them singletons. The source material was naive CD4+ T cells from blood. The origin of the receptors is a woman aged 18 to 35 in good health.

This chain joins TRBV2 and TRBJ2-7, with 7 bases lining up with TRBD2. The germline V gene encodes CDR1 SNHLY and CDR2 FYNNEI. The CDR3 extends over 19 amino acids. The V and J ends lost 4 bases and 2 bases, in that order; junction bases with no gene match: 20. The DNA of the CDR3 is TGTGCCAGCAGTGTAGTGGCGTCGGGAGGATTGACAACAACCTACGAGCAGTACTTC. This codes for CASSVVASGGLTTTYEQYF.

This clone was seen a few times. The chain is built from TRBV6-5 and TRBJ1-2; possibly TRBD1 for D (5 bases). The CDR3 length is 15 residues. Trimming pared 3 bases from V and 4 bases from J, leaving 15 bases between. The germline gives CDR1 MNHEY, CDR2 SVGAGI. The CDR3 bases are TGTGCCAGCAGTTATGGAGGGGAGCTGTTCTATGGCTACACCTTC. Its protein is CASSYGGELFYGYTF.

This clone was counted between two and nine times. This CDR3 is also generated by other DNA sequences in the sample. The chain combines TRBV29-1 with TRBJ1-1, with D hard to call. The V end was cut by 4 bases, the J end by 1 base, with 4 bases between. This CDR3 is built from 11 residues. Germline CDR1 reads SQVTM; CDR2 reads ANQGSEA. The CDR3 coding sequence is TGCAGCGTTGTGAGGAACACTGAAGCTTTCTTT. The encoded protein is CSVVRNTEAFF.

In this sample, this clone turned up a few times. J is TRBJ1-1 and V is TRBV5-4; no reliable D call. V shed 1 base and J shed 4 bases, with 17 bases lying between them. The CDR3 loop spans 16 amino acids. Germline CDR1 is SGHNT and CDR2 is YYREEE (reference sequence). The CDR3 sequence: CASSLPSYRDATEAFF. In DNA, the CDR3 is TGTGCCAGCAGCTTGCCATCGTACCGTGACGCCACTGAAGCTTTCTTT.

V gene TRBV5-1 combines with J gene TRBJ2-3; tentative D call: TRBD2 (6 bases). Germline CDR1 SGHRS, CDR2 YFSETQ. Between the trimmed V and J ends, which lost 0 bases and 2 bases, there was a span of 10 bases. This CDR3 is built from 15 residues. DNA for the CDR3: TGCGCCAGCAGCTTGGTACTAGCTGACACAGATACGCAGTATTTT. Amino acids: CASSLVLADTDTQYF.